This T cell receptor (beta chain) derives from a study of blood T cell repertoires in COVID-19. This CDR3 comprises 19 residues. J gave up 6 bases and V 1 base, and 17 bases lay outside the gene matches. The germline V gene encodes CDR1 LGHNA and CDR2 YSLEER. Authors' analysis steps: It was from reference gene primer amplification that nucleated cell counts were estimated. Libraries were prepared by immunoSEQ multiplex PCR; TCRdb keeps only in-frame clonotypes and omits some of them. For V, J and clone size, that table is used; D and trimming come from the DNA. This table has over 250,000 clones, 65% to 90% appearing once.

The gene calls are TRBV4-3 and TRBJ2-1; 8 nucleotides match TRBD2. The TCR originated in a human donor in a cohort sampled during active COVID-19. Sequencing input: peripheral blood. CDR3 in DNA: TGCGCCAGCAGCCAAGCCCCGATCTTTGGGAGCGGGAGAGTCAATGAGCAGTTCTTC. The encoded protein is CASSQAPIFGSGRVNEQFF.